The 7 T cell receptor beta chains presented below share a single source sample, sequenced in a study of T-cell memory formation after mild COVID-19. Using its own MiXCR run on the 5' RACE reads, TCRdb lists one record per CDR3 protein. The sample has approximately 250,000 distinct CDR3 sequences, under 20% seen once. The sample consisted of PBMCs or a T cell subset sorted from them (not recorded which). Source of these receptors: a man younger than 30 who had mild COVID-19 (a few samples of this study predate the infection). Cell type and time point are not known.

This rearrangement joins TRBV11-2 to TRBJ2-1; D gene ambiguous. The CDR3 has 14 residues. Germline CDR1 and CDR2: SGHAT and FQNNGV. Trimming left V 8 bases short and J 7 bases short, with 18 bases between. CDR3 DNA: TGTGCCAGCCGCCTCGGTGTGGGGTCGAATGAGCAGTTCTTC. Residues: CASRLGVGSNEQFF. The variable domain in full, completed from reference TRBV11-2 and TRBJ2-1, reads EAGVAQSPRYKIIEKRQSVAFWCNPISGHATLYWYQQILGQGPKLLIQFQNNGVVDDSQLPKDRFSAERLKGVDSTLKIQPAKLEDSAVYLCASRLGVGSNEQFFGPGTRLTVL.

This chain joins TRBV19 and TRBJ2-3; 8 bases are a match to TRBD2. Germline CDR1 LNHDA, CDR2 SQIVND (reference sequence). This CDR3 has 12 residues. The V and J ends lost 11 bases and 4 bases, in that order; junction bases with no gene match: 5. The CDR3 region has the DNA TGTGCCGCCCGGGGGGGCCCAGATACGCAGTATTTT. Protein: CAARGGPDTQYF. The full variable domain, in which reference TRBV19 and TRBJ2-3 provide the parts outside the CDR3, is DGGITQSPKYLFRKEGQNVTLSCEQNLNHDAMYWYRQDPGQGLRLIYYSQIVNDFQKGDIAEGYSVSREKKESFPLTVTSAQKNPTAFYLCAARGGPDTQYFGPGTRLTVL.

This clonotype was seen more than once but under ten times. The rearrangement links TRBV20-1 to TRBJ2-5; no reliable D call. Germline CDR1 DFQATT, CDR2 SNEGSKA (reference sequence). The V end lost 0 bases, the J end lost 9 bases, and 14 bases lay between the germline ends. The CDR3 has 13 amino acids. The CDR3 loop reads CSARDGPSWAQYF. CDR3 bases: TGCAGTGCTAGAGATGGACCGTCCTGGGCCCAGTACTTC.

The sample holds a few counts of this clonotype. The chain recombines TRBV7-9 with TRBJ1-1, with 10 bases that match TRBD1. The V and J ends lost 5 bases and 0 bases, in that order; junction bases with no gene match: 9. Germline CDR1 and CDR2: SEHNR and FQNEAQ (reference sequence). CDR3 length: 17 residues. CDR3 loop: CASSPLVGTGVNTEAFF. The CDR3 DNA reads as TGTGCCAGCAGCCCCCTCGTAGGGACAGGGGTGAACACTGAAGCTTTCTTT.

Ten or more counts support this clonotype. This chain connects TRBV7-6 to TRBJ2-1; D possibly corresponds to TRBD2 (5 bases). V gave up 5 bases and J gave up 0 bases, with 11 bases separating them. Per the germline V gene, CDR1 is SGHVS and CDR2 is FNYEAQ. CDR3 length: 15 residues. The CDR3 protein is CASSTGGSSYNEQFF. The CDR3 DNA reads TGTGCCAGCAGCACCGGAGGAAGCTCCTACAATGAGCAGTTCTTC.

This rearrangement joins TRBV28 to TRBJ2-1; no clear D. V lost 6 bases and J lost 0, with 15 bases in between. The CDR3 runs to 16 residues. CDR1 is MDHEN and CDR2 is SYDVKM in the germline V gene. This CDR3 reads CASRPTWKGSYNEQFF. The CDR3 nucleotides read TGTGCCAGCAGACCGACATGGAAAGGCTCCTACAATGAGCAGTTCTTC.

In this sample, this clonotype turned up a few times. The chain recombines TRBV11-2 with TRBJ1-6; TRBD1 might be the D (6 bases). The CDR3 is 12 residues long. Germline CDR1 SGHAT, CDR2 FQNNGV. The germline V and J ends were trimmed by 5 bases and 9 bases, with 8 bases remaining between them. The CDR3 here is CASSPQGSPLHF. The CDR3 DNA follows: TGTGCCAGCAGCCCACAGGGTTCACCCCTCCACTTT.